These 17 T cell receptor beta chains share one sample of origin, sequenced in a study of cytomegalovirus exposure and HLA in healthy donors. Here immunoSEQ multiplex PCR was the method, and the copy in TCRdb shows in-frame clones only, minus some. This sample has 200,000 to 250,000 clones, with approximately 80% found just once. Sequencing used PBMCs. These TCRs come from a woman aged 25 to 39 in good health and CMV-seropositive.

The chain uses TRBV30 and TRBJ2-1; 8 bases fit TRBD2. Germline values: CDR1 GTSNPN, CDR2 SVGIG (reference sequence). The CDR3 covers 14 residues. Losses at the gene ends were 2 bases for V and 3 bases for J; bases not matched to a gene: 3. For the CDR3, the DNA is TGTGCCTGGAGTAAAAGCGGGAGCTACAATGAGCAGTTCTTC. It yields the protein CAWSKSGSYNEQFF. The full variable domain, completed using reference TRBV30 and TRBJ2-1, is SQTIHQWPATLVQPVGSPLSLECTVEGTSNPNLYWYRQAAGRGLQLLFYSVGIGQISSEVPQNLSASRPQDRQFILSSKKLLLSDSGFYLCAWSKSGSYNEQFFGPGTRLTVL.

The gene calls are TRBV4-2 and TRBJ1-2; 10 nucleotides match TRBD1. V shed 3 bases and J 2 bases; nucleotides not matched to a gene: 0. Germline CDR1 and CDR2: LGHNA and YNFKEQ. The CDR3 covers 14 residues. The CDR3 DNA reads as TGTGCCAGCAGCCAGACAGGGGGCAACTATGGCTACACCTTC. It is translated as CASSQTGGNYGYTF.

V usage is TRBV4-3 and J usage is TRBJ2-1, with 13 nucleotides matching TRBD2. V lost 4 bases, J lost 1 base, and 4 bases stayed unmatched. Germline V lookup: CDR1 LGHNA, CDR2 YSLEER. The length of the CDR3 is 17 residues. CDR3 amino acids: CASSPRTSGSSYNEQFF. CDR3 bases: TGCGCCAGCAGCCCCCGGACTAGCGGGAGTTCCTACAATGAGCAGTTCTTC.

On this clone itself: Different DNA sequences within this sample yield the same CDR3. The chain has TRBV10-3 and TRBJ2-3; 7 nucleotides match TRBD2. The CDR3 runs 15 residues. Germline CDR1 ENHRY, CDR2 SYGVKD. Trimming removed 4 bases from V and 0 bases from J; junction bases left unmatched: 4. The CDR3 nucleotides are TGTGCCATCAGTGCGGCTAGCGGCAGCACAGATACGCAGTATTTT. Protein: CAISAASGSTDTQYF.

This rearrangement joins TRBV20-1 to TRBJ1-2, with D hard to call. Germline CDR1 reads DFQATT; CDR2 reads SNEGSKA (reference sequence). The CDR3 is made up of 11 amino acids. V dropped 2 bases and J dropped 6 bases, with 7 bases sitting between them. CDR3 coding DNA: TGCAGTGCTAGATTCCGGCATGGCTACACCTTC. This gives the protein CSARFRHGYTF.

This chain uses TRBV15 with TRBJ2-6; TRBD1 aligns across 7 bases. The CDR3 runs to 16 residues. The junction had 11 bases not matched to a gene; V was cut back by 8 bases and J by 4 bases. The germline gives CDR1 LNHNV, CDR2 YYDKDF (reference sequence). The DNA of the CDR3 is TGTGCCACCGTAGGGACAGAATCGTGGGGGGCCAACGTCCTGACTTTC. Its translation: CATVGTESWGANVLTF.

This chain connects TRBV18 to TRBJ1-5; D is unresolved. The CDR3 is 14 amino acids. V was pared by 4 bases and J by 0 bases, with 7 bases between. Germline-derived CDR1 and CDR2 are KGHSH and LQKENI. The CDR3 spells CASSQQSSNQPQHF. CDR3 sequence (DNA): TGTGCCAGCTCACAGCAGTCTAGCAATCAGCCCCAGCATTTT.

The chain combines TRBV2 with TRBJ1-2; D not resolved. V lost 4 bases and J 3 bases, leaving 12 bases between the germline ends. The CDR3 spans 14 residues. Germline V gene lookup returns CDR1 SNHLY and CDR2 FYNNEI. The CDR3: CASSAGSLYYGYTF. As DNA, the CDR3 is TGTGCCAGCAGTGCCGGCAGTCTGTACTATGGCTACACCTTC.

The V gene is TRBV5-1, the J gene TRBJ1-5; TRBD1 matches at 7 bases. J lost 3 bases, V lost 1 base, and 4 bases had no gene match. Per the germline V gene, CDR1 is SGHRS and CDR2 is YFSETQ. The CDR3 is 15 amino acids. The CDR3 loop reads CASSLTGQINQPQHF. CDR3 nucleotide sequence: TGCGCCAGCAGCTTGACGGGACAGATCAATCAGCCCCAGCATTTT.

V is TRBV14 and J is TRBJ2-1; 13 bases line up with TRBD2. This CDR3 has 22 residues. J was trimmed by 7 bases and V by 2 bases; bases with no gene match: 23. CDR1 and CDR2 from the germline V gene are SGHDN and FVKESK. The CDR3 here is CASSQPIPGTSGAGSVRNEQFF. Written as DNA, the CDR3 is TGTGCCAGCAGCCAACCAATTCCCGGGACTAGCGGGGCGGGGTCGGTTCGAAATGAGCAGTTCTTC.

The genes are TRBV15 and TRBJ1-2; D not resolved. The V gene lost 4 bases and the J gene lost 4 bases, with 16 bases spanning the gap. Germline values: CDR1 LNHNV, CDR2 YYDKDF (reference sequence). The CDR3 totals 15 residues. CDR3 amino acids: CATSTRISPIYGYTF. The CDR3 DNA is TGTGCCACCAGCACCCGTATATCCCCCATCTATGGCTACACCTTC.

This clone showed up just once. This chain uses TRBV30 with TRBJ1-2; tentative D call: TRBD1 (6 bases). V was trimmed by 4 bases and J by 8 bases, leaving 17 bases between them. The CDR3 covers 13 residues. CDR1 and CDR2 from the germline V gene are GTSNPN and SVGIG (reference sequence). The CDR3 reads CAWTFVGARGYTF. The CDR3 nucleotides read TGTGCCTGGACTTTTGTGGGGGCGAGGGGCTACACCTTC. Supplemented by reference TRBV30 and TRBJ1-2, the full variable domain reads SQTIHQWPATLVQPVGSPLSLECTVEGTSNPNLYWYRQAAGRGLQLLFYSVGIGQISSEVPQNLSASRPQDRQFILSSKKLLLSDSGFYLCAWTFVGARGYTFGSGTRLTVV.

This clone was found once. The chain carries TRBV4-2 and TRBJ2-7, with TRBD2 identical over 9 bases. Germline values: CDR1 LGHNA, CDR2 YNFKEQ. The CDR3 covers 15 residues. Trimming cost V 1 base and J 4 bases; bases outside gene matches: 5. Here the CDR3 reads CASSQASGDMYEQYF. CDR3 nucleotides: TGTGCCAGCAGCCAAGCTAGCGGGGACATGTACGAGCAGTACTTC.

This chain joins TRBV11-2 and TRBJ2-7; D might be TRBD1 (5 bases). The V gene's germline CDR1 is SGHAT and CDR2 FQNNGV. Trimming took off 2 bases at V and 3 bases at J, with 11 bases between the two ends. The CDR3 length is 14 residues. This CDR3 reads CASSLRREGYEQYF. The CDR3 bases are TGTGCCAGCAGCTTACGCAGGGAAGGCTACGAGCAGTACTTC.

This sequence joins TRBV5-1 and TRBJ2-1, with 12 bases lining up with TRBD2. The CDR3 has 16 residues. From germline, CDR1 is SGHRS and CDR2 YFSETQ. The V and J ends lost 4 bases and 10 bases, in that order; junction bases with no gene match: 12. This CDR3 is CASSVAPTSGGHEQFF. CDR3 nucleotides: TGCGCCAGCAGCGTGGCCCCTACTAGCGGGGGGCACGAGCAGTTCTTC.

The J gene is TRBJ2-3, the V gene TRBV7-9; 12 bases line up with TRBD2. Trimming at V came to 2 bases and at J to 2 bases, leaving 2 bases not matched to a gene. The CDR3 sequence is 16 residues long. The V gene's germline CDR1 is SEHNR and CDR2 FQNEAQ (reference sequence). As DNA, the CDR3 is TGTGCCAGCAGCTTAACTAGCGGGAGGCCCACAGATACGCAGTATTTT. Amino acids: CASSLTSGRPTDTQYF.

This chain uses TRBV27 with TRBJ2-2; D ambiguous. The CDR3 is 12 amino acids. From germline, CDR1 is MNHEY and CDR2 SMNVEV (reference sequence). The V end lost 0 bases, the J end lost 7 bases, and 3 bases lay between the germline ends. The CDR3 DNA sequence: TGTGCCAGCAGTTTATCGGACGGGGAGCTGTTTTTT. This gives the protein CASSLSDGELFF.